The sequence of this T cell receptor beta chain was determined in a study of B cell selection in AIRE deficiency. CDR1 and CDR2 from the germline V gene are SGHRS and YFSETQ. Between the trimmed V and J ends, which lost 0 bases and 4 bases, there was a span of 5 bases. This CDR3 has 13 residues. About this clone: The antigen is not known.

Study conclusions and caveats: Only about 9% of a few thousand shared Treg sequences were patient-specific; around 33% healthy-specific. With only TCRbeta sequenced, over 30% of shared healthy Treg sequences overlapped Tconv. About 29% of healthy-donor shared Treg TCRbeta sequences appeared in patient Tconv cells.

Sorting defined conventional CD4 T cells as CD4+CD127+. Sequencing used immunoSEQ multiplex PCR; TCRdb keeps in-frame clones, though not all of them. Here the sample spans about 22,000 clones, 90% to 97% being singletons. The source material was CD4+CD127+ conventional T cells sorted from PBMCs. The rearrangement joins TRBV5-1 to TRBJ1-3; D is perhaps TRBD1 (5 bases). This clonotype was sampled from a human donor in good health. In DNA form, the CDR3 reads TGCGCCAGCAGCTTGGGACAGGGAAACACCATATATTTT. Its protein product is CASSLGQGNTIYF.